The 23 T cell receptor beta chains presented below share a single source sample, sequenced in a study of T cell responses to AZD1222 COVID-19 vaccine. Only in-frame clones appear in the TCRdb table, and some are missing; sequencing was by immunoSEQ multiplex PCR. Of some 150,000 clones listed, around 90% were seen once; the top ten hold about 5.4%. Here the sequenced sample was peripheral blood, taken 28 days after the second dose of the MenACWY control vaccine. Receptors were obtained from an adult who received the MenACWY meningococcal vaccine as a control.

The chain combines TRBV11-3 with TRBJ2-5; D is unresolved. The CDR3 has 14 residues. V was trimmed by 0 bases and J by 5 bases, leaving 10 bases between them. In germline, CDR1 is SGHNT, CDR2 YENEEA. The DNA for the CDR3 is TGTGCCAGCAGCTTAGACTCTGGGTATGAGACCCAGTACTTC. Its translation: CASSLDSGYETQYF.

The chain couples TRBV6-1 to TRBJ2-5, with unresolved D. Trimming stripped 3 bases from V and 4 bases from J, with 9 bases between. Germline-derived CDR1 and CDR2 are MNHNS and SASEGT. The CDR3 has 13 residues. DNA of the CDR3: TGTGCCAGCAGTGATGGGCGGCGAGAGACCCAGTACTTC. The encoded protein is CASSDGRRETQYF.

The gene calls are TRBV7-9 and TRBJ2-7; the D is unclear. The V gene's germline CDR1 is SEHNR and CDR2 FQNEAQ (reference sequence). The CDR3 runs 14 residues. The germline V and J ends were trimmed by 0 bases and 2 bases, with 8 bases remaining between them. For the CDR3, the DNA is TGTGCCAGCAGCTTAGCGTCCGAAACCTACGAGCAGTACTTC. Translation gives CASSLASETYEQYF.

This clone was seen a handful of times. The chain joins TRBV13 to TRBJ1-4; TRBD1 matches at 7 bases. The germline CDR1 and CDR2 sequences are PRHDT and FYEKMQ (reference sequence). V shed 2 bases and J 8 bases; nucleotides not matched to a gene: 5. This CDR3 is 14 amino acids long. The CDR3 DNA reads TGTGCCAGCAGCTTAAGGGGGCTTGGGGAAAAACTGTTTTTT. Protein sequence: CASSLRGLGEKLFF.

This clone was detected a few times. V gene TRBV30 combines with J gene TRBJ1-2; D perhaps matches TRBD1 (5 bases). Germline V gene sequence: CDR1 GTSNPN, CDR2 SVGIG (reference sequence). The CDR3 consists of 12 residues. The V end was cut by 3 bases, the J end by 4 bases, with 9 bases between. The CDR3 bases are TGTGCCTGGAGCGGGGGGTTCTATGGCTACACCTTC. Translation: CAWSGGFYGYTF.

The chain employs TRBV30 and TRBJ2-1; D not resolved. With 7 bases removed from V and 1 base from J, the gap between germline ends came to 11 bases. The CDR3 has 13 residues. Per the germline V gene, CDR1 is GTSNPN and CDR2 is SVGIG (reference sequence). CDR3 sequence: CASSVGSYNEQFF. Here the CDR3 DNA reads TGTGCCTCCAGTGTGGGTTCCTACAATGAGCAGTTCTTC.

The chain has TRBV14 and TRBJ2-3, with D tentatively TRBD2 (5 bases). Trimming shortened V by 4 bases and J by 2 bases, and 13 bases separated the two germline ends. This CDR3 contains 15 residues. Germline assignment: CDR1 SGHDN and CDR2 FVKESK. CDR3 bases: TGTGCCAGCAGCCCGTGGACTCAACACACAGATACGCAGTATTTT. It encodes CASSPWTQHTDTQYF.

The chain links TRBV18 to TRBJ1-2; TRBD1 matches 9 bases. The length of the CDR3 is 15 residues. V lost 4 bases, J lost 4 bases, and 7 bases stayed unmatched. CDR1 is KGHSH and CDR2 is LQKENI in the germline V gene. In DNA, the CDR3 is TGTGCCAGCTCACAAGGGACAGGGACTCGCTATGGCTACACCTTC. Translation: CASSQGTGTRYGYTF.

V is TRBV9 and J is TRBJ1-5, with 9 bases fitting TRBD1. CDR1 and CDR2 (germline): SGDLS, YYNGEE. The CDR3 loop spans 15 amino acids. The junction had 6 bases not matched to a gene; V was cut back by 2 bases and J by 6 bases. CDR3 loop: CASSVDDRGIQPQHF. In DNA, the CDR3 is TGTGCCAGCAGCGTGGACGACAGGGGGATTCAGCCCCAGCATTTT.

V gene TRBV27 combines with J gene TRBJ2-1; 7 bases are shared with TRBD1. This CDR3 region has 15 residues. The germline V gene has CDR1 MNHEY and CDR2 SMNVEV (reference sequence). With V trimmed by 5 bases and J by 4 bases, 8 bases remained unmatched. This CDR3 is CASSPGTEAYNEQFF. CDR3 nucleotides: TGTGCCAGCAGTCCCGGGACAGAAGCTTACAATGAGCAGTTCTTC.

V gene TRBV27 combines with J gene TRBJ1-6, with D perhaps matching TRBD1 (5 bases). The CDR3 extends over 15 amino acids. Germline CDR1 MNHEY, CDR2 SMNVEV (reference sequence). V lost 5 bases, J lost 10 bases, and 18 bases lay in between. CDR3 coding DNA: TGTGCCAGCAGTCTTCTAGGAGGGGTAATCTCACCCCTCCACTTT. Translation gives CASSLLGGVISPLHF.

The chain joins TRBV9 to TRBJ1-3; D is unresolved. Germline CDR1 and CDR2: SGDLS and YYNGEE. CDR3 length equals 14 residues. V gave up 2 bases and J gave up 2 bases, with 8 bases separating them. CDR3 in amino acids: CASSVAGAGNTIYF. CDR3 sequence (DNA): TGTGCCAGCAGCGTGGCCGGGGCTGGAAACACCATATATTTT.

The J gene is TRBJ1-2, the V gene TRBV28; a possible D gene is TRBD1 (6 bases). Trimming pared 1 base from V and 5 bases from J, leaving 14 bases between. The CDR3 runs 15 residues. Germline CDR1 and CDR2: MDHEN and SYDVKM. CDR3 amino acids: CASSLLRGVYYGYTF. CDR3 DNA: TGTGCCAGCAGTTTATTGAGGGGGGTTTATTATGGCTACACCTTC.

This rearrangement joins TRBV20-1 to TRBJ1-1; a possible D gene is TRBD1 (6 bases). Germline lookup yields CDR1 DFQATT and CDR2 SNEGSKA (reference sequence). The CDR3 loop spans 10 amino acids. The V gene lost 6 bases and the J gene lost 11 bases, with 13 bases spanning the gap. Here the CDR3 DNA reads TGCAGTGCGCGGCGAGGGGGGGCTTTCTTT. Residues: CSARRGGAFF.

As concerns this clone: Compared with germline, one end of the junction differs, possibly owing to a read error. This chain connects TRBV7-7 to TRBJ2-1; 11 bases agree with TRBD2. The CDR3 is 14 amino acids. Looked up from germline, CDR1 is SSHAT and CDR2 is FNYEAQ (reference sequence). The DNA for the CDR3 is TGTGCTAGCAGCTTAGGGACTAGCGGCTATGAGCAGTTCTTC. Its translation is CASSLGTSGYEQFF.

The rearrangement links TRBV5-1 to TRBJ1-5; D is uncertain. Germline CDR1 is SGHRS and CDR2 is YFSETQ. The length of the CDR3 is 15 residues. The V end was cut by 0 bases, the J end by 6 bases, with 13 bases between. The CDR3 loop reads CASSLDPVDGQPQHF. CDR3 sequence (DNA): TGCGCCAGCAGCTTGGACCCGGTGGATGGTCAGCCCCAGCATTTT.

The chain joins TRBV19 to TRBJ2-3; the D call may be TRBD1 or TRBD2 (5 bases each). Trimming removed 3 bases from V and 5 bases from J, with 12 bases in between. The CDR3 has 14 amino acids. Germline lookup yields CDR1 LNHDA and CDR2 SQIVND (reference sequence). The CDR3 bases are TGTGCCAGTAGTATGGAAGGGGCGGGAGATACGCAGTATTTT. Residues: CASSMEGAGDTQYF.

The rearrangement joins TRBV6-5 to TRBJ1-2; D call uncertain. There are 14 residues in the CDR3. Germline V lookup: CDR1 MNHEY, CDR2 SVGAGI. V lost 7 bases to trimming and J lost 2 bases, with 14 bases between them. The DNA for the CDR3 is TGTGCCAGCACCAAATTCGGCGGGAACTATGGCTACACCTTC. It yields the protein CASTKFGGNYGYTF.

The genes are TRBV11-3 and TRBJ2-3; 9 nucleotides agree with TRBD2. The CDR3 extends over 15 amino acids. The germline V gene has CDR1 SGHNT and CDR2 YENEEA. V shed 5 bases and J 4 bases; nucleotides not matched to a gene: 7. The CDR3 bases are TGTGCCAGCAGCCAACCGGGACTAGCTTCAGATACGCAGTATTTT. This gives the protein CASSQPGLASDTQYF.

The CDR3 here is CAWSVPAQRGEQYF. DNA for the CDR3: TGTGCCTGGAGTGTACCAGCGCAAAGGGGCGAGCAGTACTTC. This rearrangement joins TRBV30 to TRBJ2-7; TRBD1 is a possible D gene (5 bases). Germline CDR1 GTSNPN, CDR2 SVGIG (reference sequence). The CDR3 covers 14 residues. Deletions cut 0 bases from V and 6 bases from J, with 15 bases between.

This chain uses TRBV28 with TRBJ2-6; D call uncertain. Germline assignment: CDR1 MDHEN and CDR2 SYDVKM. Trimming took 1 base from V and 0 from J, leaving 4 bases between them. The CDR3 length is 15 residues. CDR3 DNA: TGTGCCAGCAGTTTATTCCGCTCTGGGGCCAACGTCCTGACTTTC. It is translated as CASSLFRSGANVLTF.

The chain has TRBV4-2 and TRBJ2-3, with unresolved D. This CDR3 region has 16 residues. V lost 4 bases and J lost 1, with 15 bases in between. CDR1 is LGHNA, CDR2 YNFKEQ, per germline. As DNA, the CDR3 is TGTGCCAGCAGCCCAAGGGTCGGGCCCGGCACAGATACGCAGTATTTT. Amino acid sequence: CASSPRVGPGTDTQYF.

The genes are TRBV28 and TRBJ2-5; TRBD2 aligns across 11 bases. J was trimmed by 7 bases and V by 5 bases; bases with no gene match: 9. Germline V gene data show CDR1 as MDHEN and CDR2 as SYDVKM. This CDR3 has 15 amino acids. This CDR3 is CASSPVAGGPRTQYF. CDR3 nucleotide sequence: TGTGCCAGCAGTCCCGTAGCGGGAGGGCCACGGACCCAGTACTTC.